The clone carrying this T cell receptor (beta chain) was seen a handful of times. The data stem from a study of cytomegalovirus exposure and HLA in healthy donors. PCR amplification relied on 60 Vbeta primers (plus 13 Jbeta primers). Repertoires were generated with immunoSEQ multiplex PCR, while TCRdb's copy carries only in-frame clones and drops some. The sample lists about 130,000 clones, around three quarters occurring once. The CDR3 length is 14 residues. The ends lost 2 bases at V and 7 bases at J; junction bases unmatched: 4. Germline CDR1 SGHDT, CDR2 YYEEEE. V usage is TRBV5-6 and J usage is TRBJ1-5; 9 nucleotides line up with TRBD1. This TCR was sampled from a woman between 55 and 75 years old in good health and CMV-seropositive. The sequenced sample consisted of PBMCs. DNA of the CDR3: TGTGCCAGCAGCTTACAGGGGGCGGGACAGCCCCAGCATTTT. The encoded protein is CASSLQGAGQPQHF.